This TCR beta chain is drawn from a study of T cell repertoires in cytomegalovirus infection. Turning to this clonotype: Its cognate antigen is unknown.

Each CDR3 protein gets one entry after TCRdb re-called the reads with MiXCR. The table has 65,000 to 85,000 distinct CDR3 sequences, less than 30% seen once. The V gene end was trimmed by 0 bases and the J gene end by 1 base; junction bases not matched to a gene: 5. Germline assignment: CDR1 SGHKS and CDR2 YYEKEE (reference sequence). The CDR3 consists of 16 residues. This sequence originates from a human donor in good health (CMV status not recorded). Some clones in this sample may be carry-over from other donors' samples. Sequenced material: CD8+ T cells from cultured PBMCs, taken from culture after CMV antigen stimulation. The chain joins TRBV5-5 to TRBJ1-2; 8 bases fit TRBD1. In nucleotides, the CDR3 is TGTGCCAGCAGCTTGGCCCGGACAGGGCTTAACTATGGCTACACCTTC. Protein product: CASSLARTGLNYGYTF.